This entry is about one T cell receptor (beta chain). Its target antigen remains unknown. The sample holds no much larger clone one base away, and base qualities are not on file. These data are taken from a study of patients and donors after allogeneic stem cell transplantation (dated by TCRdb to 2020 to 2021). Libraries were constructed by RT-PCR. The data were produced on a NextSeq 550. TCRdb reprocessing: public reads trimmed at Q25 with fastp, clones called with MiXCR, in-frame beta chains kept. A single entry per CDR3 protein holds the most common genes and DNA from its merged rows. This sample is represented by about 410,000 distinct CDR3 sequences; more than 15% of them were singletons. The ten largest clones represent 7.2% of the sample. The CDR3 spans 17 residues, from the cysteine through the phenylalanine. Only the CDR3 portion is preserved as DNA: 51 bases, with reading frame beginning at the first base. From the germline V gene, CDR1 is ENHRY and CDR2 is SYGVKD. V trim: 3 bases; J trim: 0 bases; unmatched bases: 8.

The receptor's source is a human donor who was either an allogeneic HSCT recipient or a stem cell or donor lymphocyte infusion donor (not recorded which). It is not recorded whose cells these are; they may come from a transplant donor. The chain uses TRBV10-3 and TRBJ1-3; TRBD1 matches 7 bases in the middle. Input material: blood, either unsorted or a sorted T cell fraction (not recorded which). The sequenced DNA is TGTGCCATCAGTGATATGGCGGGGACAGTCTCTGGAAACACCATATATTTT. This translates into CAISDMAGTVSGNTIYF.